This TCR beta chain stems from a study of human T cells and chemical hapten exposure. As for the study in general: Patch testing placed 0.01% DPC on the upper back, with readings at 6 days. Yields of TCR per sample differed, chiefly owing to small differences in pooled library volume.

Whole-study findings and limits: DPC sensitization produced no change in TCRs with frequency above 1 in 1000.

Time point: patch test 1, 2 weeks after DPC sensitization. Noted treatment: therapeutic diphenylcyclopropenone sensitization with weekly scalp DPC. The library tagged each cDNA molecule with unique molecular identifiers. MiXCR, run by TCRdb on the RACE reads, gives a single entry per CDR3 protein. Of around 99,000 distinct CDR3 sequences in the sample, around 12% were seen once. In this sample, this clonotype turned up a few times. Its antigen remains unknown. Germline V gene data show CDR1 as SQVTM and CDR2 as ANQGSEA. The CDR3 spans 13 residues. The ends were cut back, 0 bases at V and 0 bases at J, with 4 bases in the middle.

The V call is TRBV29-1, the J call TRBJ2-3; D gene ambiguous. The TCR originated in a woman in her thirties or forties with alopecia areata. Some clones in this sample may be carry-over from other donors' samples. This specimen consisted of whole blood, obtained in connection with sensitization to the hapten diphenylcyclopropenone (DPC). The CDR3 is CSVEDRSTDTQYF. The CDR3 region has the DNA TGCAGCGTTGAAGATCGTAGCACAGATACGCAGTATTTT.